Listed here is a single T cell receptor (beta chain). TCRdb keeps only in-frame clones here, not all; method: immunoSEQ multiplex PCR. The data show 150,000 or so clones, roughly nine tenths seen once. This sample was taken from a study of T cell responses to AZD1222 COVID-19 vaccine. V dropped 0 bases and J dropped 0 bases, with 7 bases sitting between them. There are 15 residues in the CDR3. Per germline, CDR1 SGHRS and CDR2 YFSETQ. Sequenced material: peripheral blood, taken on day 0 of AZD1222 vaccination. The source is an adult in good health. The chain couples TRBV5-1 to TRBJ1-5; D is perhaps TRBD1 (5 bases). CDR3 residues: CASSLDGHSNQPQHF. The CDR3 DNA follows: TGCGCCAGCAGCTTGGACGGACATAGCAATCAGCCCCAGCATTTT. The full variable domain, rest sourced from reference TRBV5-1 and TRBJ1-5, is KAGVTQTPRYLIKTRGQQVTLSCSPISGHRSVSWYQQTPGQGLQFLFEYFSETQRNKGNFPGRFSGRQFSNSRSEMNVSTLELGDSALYLCASSLDGHSNQPQHFGDGTRLSIL.